This T cell receptor (beta chain) was observed in a study of OX40 agonist ivuxolimab in advanced cancers. Using immunoSEQ multiplex PCR, the repertoire was profiled, and TCRdb retains in-frame clones only, with some absent. The sample lists around 66,000 clones, approximately 86% occurring once. Blood specimens came from baseline, cycle 4 day 1, and cycle 7 day 1. CDR1 and CDR2 (germline): MNHEY, SVGAGI. This CDR3 comprises 13 residues. V lost 4 bases, J lost 3 bases, and 7 bases lay in between. The chain couples TRBV6-5 to TRBJ1-5; D is perhaps TRBD1 (5 bases). The TCR comes from an adult with an advanced solid tumor such as melanoma, head and neck, liver or kidney cancer. Sequenced here: CD4+ or CD8+ T cells sorted from blood, sampled in a trial of the OX40 agonist ivuxolimab. The CDR3 loop reads CASSLQVNQPQHF. CDR3 sequence (DNA): TGTGCCAGCAGTTTACAGGTCAATCAGCCCCAGCATTTT.